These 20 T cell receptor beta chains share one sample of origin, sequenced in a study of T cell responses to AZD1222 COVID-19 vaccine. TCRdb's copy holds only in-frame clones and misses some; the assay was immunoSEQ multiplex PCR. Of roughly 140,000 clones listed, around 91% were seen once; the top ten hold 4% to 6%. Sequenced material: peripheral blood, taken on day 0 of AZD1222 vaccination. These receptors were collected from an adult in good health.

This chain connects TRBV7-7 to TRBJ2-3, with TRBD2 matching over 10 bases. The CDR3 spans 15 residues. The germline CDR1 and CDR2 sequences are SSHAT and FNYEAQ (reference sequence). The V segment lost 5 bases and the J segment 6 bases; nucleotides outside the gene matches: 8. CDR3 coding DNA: TGTGCCAGCAGCCCCTCAGCGGGAGGGGGGGATACGCAGTATTTT. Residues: CASSPSAGGGDTQYF. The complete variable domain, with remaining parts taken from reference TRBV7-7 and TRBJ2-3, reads GAGVSQSPRYKVTKRGQDVTLRCDPISSHATLYWYQQALGQGPEFLTYFNYEAQPDKSGLPSDRFSAERPEGSISTLTIQRTEQRDSAMYRCASSPSAGGGDTQYFGPGTRLTVL.

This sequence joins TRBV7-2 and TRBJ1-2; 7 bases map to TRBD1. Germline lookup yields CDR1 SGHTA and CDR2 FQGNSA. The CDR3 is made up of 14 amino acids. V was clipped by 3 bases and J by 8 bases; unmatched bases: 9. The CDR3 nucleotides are TGTGCCAGCAGCTTTCCGGACAGGCCTCGCGGCTACACCTTC. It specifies CASSFPDRPRGYTF. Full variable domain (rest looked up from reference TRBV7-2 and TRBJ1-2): GAGVSQSPSNKVTEKGKDVELRCDPISGHTALYWYRQSLGQGLEFLIYFQGNSAPDKSGLPSDRFSAERTGGSVSTLTIQRTQQEDSAVYLCASSFPDRPRGYTFGSGTRLTVV.

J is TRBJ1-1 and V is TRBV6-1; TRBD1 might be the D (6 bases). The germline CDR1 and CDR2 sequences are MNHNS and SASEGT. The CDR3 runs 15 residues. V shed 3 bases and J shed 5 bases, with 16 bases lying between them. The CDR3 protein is CASSDPKQGATEAFF. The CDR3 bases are TGTGCCAGCAGTGACCCTAAACAGGGCGCGACTGAAGCTTTCTTT.

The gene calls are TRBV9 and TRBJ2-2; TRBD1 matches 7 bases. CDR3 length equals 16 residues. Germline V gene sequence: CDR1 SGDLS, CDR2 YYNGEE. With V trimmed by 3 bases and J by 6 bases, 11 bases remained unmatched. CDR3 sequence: CASSARDRAYSGELFF. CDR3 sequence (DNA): TGTGCCAGCAGCGCCCGGGACAGAGCTTATTCCGGGGAGCTGTTTTTT.

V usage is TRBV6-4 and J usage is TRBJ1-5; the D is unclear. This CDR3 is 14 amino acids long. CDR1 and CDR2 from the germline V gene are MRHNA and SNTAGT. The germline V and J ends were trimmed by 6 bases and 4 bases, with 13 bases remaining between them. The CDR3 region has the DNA TGTGCCAGCAGCGCCGGGCCGGAAAATCAGCCCCAGCATTTT. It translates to CASSAGPENQPQHF.

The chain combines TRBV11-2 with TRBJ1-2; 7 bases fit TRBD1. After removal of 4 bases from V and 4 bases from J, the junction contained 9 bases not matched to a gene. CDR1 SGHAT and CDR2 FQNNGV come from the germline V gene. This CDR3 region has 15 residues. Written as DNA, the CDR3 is TGTGCCAGCAGCTCAGTCTACAGGGGAGTCTATGGCTACACCTTC. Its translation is CASSSVYRGVYGYTF. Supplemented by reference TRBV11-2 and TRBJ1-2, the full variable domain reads EAGVAQSPRYKIIEKRQSVAFWCNPISGHATLYWYQQILGQGPKLLIQFQNNGVVDDSQLPKDRFSAERLKGVDSTLKIQPAKLEDSAVYLCASSSVYRGVYGYTFGSGTRLTVV.

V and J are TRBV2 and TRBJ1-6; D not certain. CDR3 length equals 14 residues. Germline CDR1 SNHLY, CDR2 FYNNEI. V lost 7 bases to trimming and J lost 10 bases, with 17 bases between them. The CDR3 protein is CASNNYGGNSPLHF. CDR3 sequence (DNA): TGTGCCAGCAATAACTACGGAGGTAACTCACCCCTCCACTTT.

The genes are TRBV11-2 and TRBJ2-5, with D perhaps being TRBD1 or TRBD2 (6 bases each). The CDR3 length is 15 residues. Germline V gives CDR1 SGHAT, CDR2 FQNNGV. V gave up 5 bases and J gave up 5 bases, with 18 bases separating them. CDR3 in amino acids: CASSPGWGAGETQYF. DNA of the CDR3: TGTGCCAGCAGCCCAGGTTGGGGGGCAGGGGAGACCCAGTACTTC.

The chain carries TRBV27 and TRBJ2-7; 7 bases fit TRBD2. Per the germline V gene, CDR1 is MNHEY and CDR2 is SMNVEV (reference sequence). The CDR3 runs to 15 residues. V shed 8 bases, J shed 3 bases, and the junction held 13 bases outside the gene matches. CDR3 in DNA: TGTGCCAGCTTCCTCCCCCGGGGGGACGTCTACGAGCAGTACTTC. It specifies CASFLPRGDVYEQYF.

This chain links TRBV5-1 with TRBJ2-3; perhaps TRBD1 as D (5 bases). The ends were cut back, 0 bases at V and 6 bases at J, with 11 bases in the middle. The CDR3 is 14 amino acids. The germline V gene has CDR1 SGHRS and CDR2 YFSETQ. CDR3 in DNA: TGCGCCAGCAGCTTGGTCCAGGGCGGCGATACGCAGTATTTT. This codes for CASSLVQGGDTQYF.

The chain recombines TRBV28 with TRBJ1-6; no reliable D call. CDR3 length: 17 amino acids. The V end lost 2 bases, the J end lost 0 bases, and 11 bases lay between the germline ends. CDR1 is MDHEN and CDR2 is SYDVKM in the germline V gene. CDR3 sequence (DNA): TGTGCCAGCAGTTTACAAGCACCGAGCTCCTATAATTCACCCCTCCACTTT. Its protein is CASSLQAPSSYNSPLHF.

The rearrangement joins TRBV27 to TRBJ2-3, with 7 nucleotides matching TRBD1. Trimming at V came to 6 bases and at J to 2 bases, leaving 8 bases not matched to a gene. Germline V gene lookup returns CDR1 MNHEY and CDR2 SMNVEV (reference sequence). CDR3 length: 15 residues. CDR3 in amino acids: CASRPGTAPTDTQYF. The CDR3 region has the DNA TGTGCCAGCAGGCCCGGGACAGCCCCCACAGATACGCAGTATTTT.

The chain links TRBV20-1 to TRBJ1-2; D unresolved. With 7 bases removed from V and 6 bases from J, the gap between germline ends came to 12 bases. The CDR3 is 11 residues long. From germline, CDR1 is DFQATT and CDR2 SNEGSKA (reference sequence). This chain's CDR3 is CSVKQYDGYTF. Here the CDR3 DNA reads TGCAGTGTTAAGCAGTACGATGGCTACACCTTC.

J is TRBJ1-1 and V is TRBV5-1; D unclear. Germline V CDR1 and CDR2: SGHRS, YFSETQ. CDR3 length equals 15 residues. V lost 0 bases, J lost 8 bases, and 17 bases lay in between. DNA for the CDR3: TGCGCCAGCAGCTTGGCCTGGGAGGTAGTGCAAGAAGCTTTCTTT. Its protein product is CASSLAWEVVQEAFF.

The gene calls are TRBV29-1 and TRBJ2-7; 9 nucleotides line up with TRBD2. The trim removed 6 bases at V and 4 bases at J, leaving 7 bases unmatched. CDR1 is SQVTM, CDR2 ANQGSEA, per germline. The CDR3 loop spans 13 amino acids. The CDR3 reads CSVVAGASYEQYF. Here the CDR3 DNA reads TGCAGCGTCGTAGCGGGGGCCTCGTACGAGCAGTACTTC.

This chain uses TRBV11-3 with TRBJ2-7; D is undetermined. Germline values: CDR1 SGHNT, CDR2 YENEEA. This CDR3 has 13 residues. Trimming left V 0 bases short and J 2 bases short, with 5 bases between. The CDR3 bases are TGTGCCAGCAGCTTAGACAGGACCTACGAGCAGTACTTC. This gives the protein CASSLDRTYEQYF.

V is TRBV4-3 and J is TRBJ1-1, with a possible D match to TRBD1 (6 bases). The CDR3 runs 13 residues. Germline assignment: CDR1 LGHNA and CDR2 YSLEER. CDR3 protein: CGDKINSSTEAFF. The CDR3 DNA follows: TGCGGGGACAAGATAAATTCAAGCACTGAAGCTTTCTTT.

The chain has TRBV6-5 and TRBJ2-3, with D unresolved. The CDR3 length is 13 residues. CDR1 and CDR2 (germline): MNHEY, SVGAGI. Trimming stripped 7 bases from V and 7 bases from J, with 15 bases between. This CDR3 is CASIGRRPNTQYF. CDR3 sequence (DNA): TGTGCCAGCATCGGACGCAGGCCCAATACGCAGTATTTT.

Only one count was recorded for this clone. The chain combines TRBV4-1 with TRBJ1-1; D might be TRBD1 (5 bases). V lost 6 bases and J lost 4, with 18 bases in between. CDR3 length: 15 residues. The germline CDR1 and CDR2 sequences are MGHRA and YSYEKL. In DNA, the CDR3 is TGCGCCAGCAGACCAAGACAGATGGCGGTCACTGAAGCTTTCTTT. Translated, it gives CASRPRQMAVTEAFF.

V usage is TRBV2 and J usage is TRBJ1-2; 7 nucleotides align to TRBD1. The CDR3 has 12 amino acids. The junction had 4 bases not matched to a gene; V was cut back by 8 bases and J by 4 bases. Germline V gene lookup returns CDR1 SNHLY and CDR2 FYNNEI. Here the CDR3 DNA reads TGTGCCAGCCACAGGGGTTCCTATGGCTACACCTTC. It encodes CASHRGSYGYTF.